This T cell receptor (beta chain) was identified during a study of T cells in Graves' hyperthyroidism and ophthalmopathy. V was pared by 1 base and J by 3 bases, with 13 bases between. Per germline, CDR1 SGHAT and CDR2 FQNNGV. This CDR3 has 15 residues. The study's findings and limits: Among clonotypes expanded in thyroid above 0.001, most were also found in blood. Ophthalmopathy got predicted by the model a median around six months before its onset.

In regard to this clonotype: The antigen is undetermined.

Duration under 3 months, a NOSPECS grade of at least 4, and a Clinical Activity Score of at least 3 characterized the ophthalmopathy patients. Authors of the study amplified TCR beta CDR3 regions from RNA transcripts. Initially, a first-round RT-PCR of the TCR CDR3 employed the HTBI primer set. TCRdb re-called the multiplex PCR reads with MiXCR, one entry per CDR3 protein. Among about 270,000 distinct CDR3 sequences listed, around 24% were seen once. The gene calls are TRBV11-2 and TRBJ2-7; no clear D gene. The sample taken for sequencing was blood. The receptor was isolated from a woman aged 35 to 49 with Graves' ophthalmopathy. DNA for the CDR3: TGTGCCAGCAGCTTAGGACGTACCGCCTACTACGAGCAGTACTTC. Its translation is CASSLGRTAYYEQYF.